These 18 T cell receptor beta chains were all obtained from the same sample, sequenced in a study of cytomegalovirus exposure and HLA in healthy donors. Researchers ran the PCR with 60 Vbeta and 13 Jbeta primers. Sequenced by immunoSEQ multiplex PCR; TCRdb stores in-frame clones only, minus some. The table lists about 150,000 clones, around 65% of them singletons, with around 6% in the top ten. The specimen sequenced was PBMCs. The receptor set was obtained from a woman aged 55-70 years in good health and CMV-seronegative.

V is TRBV28 and J is TRBJ2-2; 7 nucleotides align to TRBD1. Per germline, CDR1 MDHEN and CDR2 SYDVKM. Unmatched junction bases numbered 5, after V lost 5 bases and J lost 5 bases. The CDR3 contains 14 residues. The CDR3: CASSTNRGTGELFF. CDR3 nucleotides: TGTGCCAGCAGTACCAACAGGGGAACCGGGGAGCTGTTTTTT.

Remarks on this clone: Other DNA sequences within the sample encode an identical CDR3. The rearrangement uses TRBV19 and TRBJ2-7, with 7 positions matching TRBD1. Germline CDR1 and CDR2: LNHDA and SQIVND (reference sequence). Germline trimming cut 4 bases from V and 1 base from J; bases unmatched to any gene: 4. The CDR3 loop spans 14 amino acids. The CDR3 loop reads CASSRQGGSYEQYF. CDR3 DNA: TGTGCCAGTAGTAGACAGGGTGGTTCCTACGAGCAGTACTTC. Based on the CDR3 plus reference TRBV19 and TRBJ2-7, the full variable domain is DGGITQSPKYLFRKEGQNVTLSCEQNLNHDAMYWYRQDPGQGLRLIYYSQIVNDFQKGDIAEGYSVSREKKESFPLTVTSAQKNPTAFYLCASSRQGGSYEQYFGPGTRLTVT.

The CDR3 loop reads CASSYTRGTGTYEQYF. CDR3 in DNA: TGTGCCAGCAGCTACACCCGAGGGACAGGGACCTACGAGCAGTACTTC. V and J are TRBV5-6 and TRBJ2-7, with 9 bases aligning to TRBD1. The CDR3 is 16 residues long. Germline-derived CDR1 and CDR2 are SGHDT and YYEEEE. The V gene end was trimmed by 3 bases and the J gene end by 2 bases; junction bases not matched to a gene: 9.

This clone occurred a few times. V is TRBV20-1 and J is TRBJ2-1; D not certain. Germline assignment: CDR1 DFQATT and CDR2 SNEGSKA (reference sequence). Trimming stripped 1 base from V and 4 bases from J, with 2 bases between. This CDR3 contains 11 residues. CDR3: CSARAYNEQFF. DNA of the CDR3: TGCAGTGCTAGAGCTTACAATGAGCAGTTCTTC.

This clone was recorded a few times. The chain couples TRBV4-3 to TRBJ2-1; 13 bases agree with TRBD2. The CDR3 sequence is 20 residues long. With V trimmed by 3 bases and J by 6 bases, 17 bases remained unmatched. Germline values: CDR1 LGHNA, CDR2 YSLEER. In nucleotides, the CDR3 is TGCGCCAGCAGCCACCACGCAGGGACAGGGGGACTAGCGGGATCCAATGAGCAGTTCTTC. Translation: CASSHHAGTGGLAGSNEQFF.

This chain connects TRBV7-3 to TRBJ2-2; TRBD2 aligns across 9 bases. Germline CDR1 and CDR2: SGHTA and FQGTGA. V lost 3 bases, J lost 2 bases, and 7 bases stayed unmatched. There are 17 residues in the CDR3. CDR3 residues: CASSLLPSGINTGELFF. In DNA form, the CDR3 reads TGTGCCAGCAGCTTGTTGCCTAGCGGGATTAACACCGGGGAGCTGTTTTTT.

The V gene is TRBV5-4, the J gene TRBJ2-5; TRBD2 matches at 8 bases. The ends lost 2 bases at V and 7 bases at J; junction bases unmatched: 13. This CDR3 comprises 16 residues. Germline V CDR1 and CDR2: SGHNT, YYREEE (reference sequence). CDR3 in amino acids: CASSLGTGGATVTQYF. DNA of the CDR3: TGTGCCAGCAGCTTAGGCACCGGGGGGGCCACGGTGACCCAGTACTTC. Combining the CDR3 with reference TRBV5-4 and TRBJ2-5 gives the whole variable domain ETGVTQSPTHLIKTRGQQVTLRCSSQSGHNTVSWYQQALGQGPQFIFQYYREEENGRGNFPPRFSGLQFPNYSSELNVNALELDDSALYLCASSLGTGGATVTQYFGPGTRLLVL.

The V gene is TRBV18, the J gene TRBJ1-3; maybe TRBD1 (6 bases). The ends were cut back, 4 bases at V and 1 base at J, with 11 bases in the middle. The CDR3 contains 15 residues. The V gene's germline CDR1 is KGHSH and CDR2 LQKENI. Here the CDR3 DNA reads TGTGCCAGCTCACAATCCGGGACATCTGGAAACACCATATATTTT. Translation: CASSQSGTSGNTIYF.

The rearrangement uses TRBV7-9 and TRBJ2-3; TRBD2 matches 8 bases. Trimming removed 1 base from V and 6 bases from J; junction bases left unmatched: 6. Per germline, CDR1 SEHNR and CDR2 FQNEAQ (reference sequence). The CDR3 consists of 15 residues. The CDR3 nucleotides are TGTGCCAGCAGCTTAGGACGGGGGGGGATCGATACGCAGTATTTT. Its translation: CASSLGRGGIDTQYF.

The chain employs TRBV11-3 and TRBJ2-1; TRBD2 agrees at 10 bases. With V trimmed by 4 bases and J by 5 bases, 11 bases remained unmatched. Germline V gene lookup returns CDR1 SGHNT and CDR2 YENEEA. The CDR3 spans 17 residues. CDR3 in amino acids: CASSWGGIAGGNNEQFF. CDR3 coding DNA: TGTGCCAGCAGCTGGGGCGGTATAGCGGGGGGCAACAATGAGCAGTTCTTC.

This clone was detected a few times. This chain joins TRBV7-2 and TRBJ1-2; a weak D match, TRBD1 (5 bases). Per the germline V gene, CDR1 is SGHTA and CDR2 is FQGNSA. The CDR3 sequence is 15 residues long. V gave up 5 bases and J gave up 2 bases, with 15 bases separating them. DNA of the CDR3: TGTGCCAGCAGCAAACGTGGGCAGGGAAACTATGGCTACACCTTC. Residues: CASSKRGQGNYGYTF.

This rearrangement joins TRBV5-1 to TRBJ2-7, with a tentative D call TRBD1 (6 bases). Germline-derived CDR1 and CDR2 are SGHRS and YFSETQ. Trimming removed 3 bases from V and 4 bases from J, with 17 bases in between. The CDR3 extends over 15 amino acids. The CDR3, as DNA: TGCGCCAGCAGCTGGGGACACCTCCAGAATTACGAGCAGTACTTC. It translates to CASSWGHLQNYEQYF.

The chain couples TRBV7-2 to TRBJ2-5; TRBD2 is a possible D gene (5 bases). Germline V gene sequence: CDR1 SGHTA, CDR2 FQGNSA. Trimming shortened V by 6 bases and J by 2 bases, and 16 bases separated the two germline ends. This CDR3 contains 15 residues. The CDR3 loop is CASSRSRGLQETQYF. The CDR3 region has the DNA TGTGCCAGCAGTCGTAGTCGAGGACTTCAAGAGACCCAGTACTTC.

The chain recombines TRBV19 with TRBJ2-7, with 7 bases identical to TRBD1. In germline, CDR1 is LNHDA, CDR2 SQIVND (reference sequence). V trimming: 4 bases; J trimming: 6 bases; junction bases outside the gene matches: 6. The CDR3 is 13 amino acids. CDR3 amino acids: CASSTRGQTEQYF. The CDR3 DNA reads as TGTGCCAGTAGTACCCGGGGACAGACCGAGCAGTACTTC.

This chain uses TRBV7-2 with TRBJ2-7, with 9 bases matching TRBD1. The CDR3 consists of 15 residues. Losses at the gene ends were 4 bases for V and 2 bases for J; bases not matched to a gene: 6. Germline V gene data show CDR1 as SGHTA and CDR2 as FQGNSA. CDR3 bases: TGTGCCAGCAGCTCCTTTGGACAGGGGACCTACGAGCAGTACTTC. Its protein product is CASSSFGQGTYEQYF.

The CDR3 spells CASSYTGGRGETQYF. The CDR3 DNA reads TGTGCCAGTAGTTATACAGGGGGCCGCGGGGAGACCCAGTACTTC. This chain links TRBV19 with TRBJ2-5; TRBD1 matches at 9 bases. This CDR3 comprises 15 residues. Unmatched junction bases numbered 9, after V lost 5 bases and J lost 5 bases. Looked up from germline, CDR1 is LNHDA and CDR2 is SQIVND (reference sequence).

The sample holds one count of this clone. The CDR3 loop is CASRLDISGGNTGELFF. CDR3 DNA sequence: TGTGCCAGCAGGCTCGATATATCGGGGGGGAACACCGGGGAGCTGTTTTTT. The chain has TRBV11-1 and TRBJ2-2; TRBD2 aligns across 7 bases. The trim removed 6 bases at V and 1 base at J, leaving 11 bases unmatched. Germline CDR1 reads SGHAT; CDR2 reads FQDESV (reference sequence). The CDR3 runs to 17 residues.

This rearrangement joins TRBV4-1 to TRBJ2-5, with a weak D call TRBD1 (6 bases). The CDR3 contains 13 residues. V was shortened by 4 bases and J by 2 bases, with 8 bases between the two germline ends. The germline gives CDR1 MGHRA, CDR2 YSYEKL. CDR3 in amino acids: CASSPGVQETQYF. DNA of the CDR3: TGCGCCAGCAGCCCAGGGGTTCAAGAGACCCAGTACTTC.